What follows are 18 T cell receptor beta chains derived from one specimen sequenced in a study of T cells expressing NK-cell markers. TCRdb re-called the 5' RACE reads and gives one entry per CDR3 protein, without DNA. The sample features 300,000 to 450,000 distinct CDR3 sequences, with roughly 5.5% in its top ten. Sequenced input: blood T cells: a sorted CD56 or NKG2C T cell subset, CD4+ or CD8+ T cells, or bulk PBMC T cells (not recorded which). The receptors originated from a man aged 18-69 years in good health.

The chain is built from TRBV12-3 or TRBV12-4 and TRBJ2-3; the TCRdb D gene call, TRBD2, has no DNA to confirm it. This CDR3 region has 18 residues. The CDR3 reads CASSWSGESTSVSFTQYF.

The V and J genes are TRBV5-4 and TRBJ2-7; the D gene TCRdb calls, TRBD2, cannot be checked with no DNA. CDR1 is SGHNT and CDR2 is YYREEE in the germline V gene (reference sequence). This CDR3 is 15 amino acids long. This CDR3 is CASSTRTSSTYEQYF.

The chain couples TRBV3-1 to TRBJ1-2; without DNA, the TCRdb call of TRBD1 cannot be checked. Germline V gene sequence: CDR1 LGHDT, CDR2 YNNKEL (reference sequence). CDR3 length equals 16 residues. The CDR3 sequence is CASSQDPRRQGVGYTF.

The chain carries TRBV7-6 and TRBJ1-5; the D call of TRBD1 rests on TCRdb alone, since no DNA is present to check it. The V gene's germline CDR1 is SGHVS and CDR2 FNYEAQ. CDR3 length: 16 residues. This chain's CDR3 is CASSFRGGRFGQPQHF.

The CDR3 loop is CAWNPGPAYEQYF. The chain links TRBV30 to TRBJ2-7; the TCRdb call, TRBD1, lacks DNA for checking. Germline-derived CDR1 and CDR2 are GTSNPN and SVGIG (reference sequence). This CDR3 contains 13 residues.

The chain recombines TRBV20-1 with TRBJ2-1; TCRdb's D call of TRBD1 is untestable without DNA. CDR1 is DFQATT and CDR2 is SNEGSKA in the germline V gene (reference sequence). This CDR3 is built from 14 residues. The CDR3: CSAQQGPYIGEQFF.

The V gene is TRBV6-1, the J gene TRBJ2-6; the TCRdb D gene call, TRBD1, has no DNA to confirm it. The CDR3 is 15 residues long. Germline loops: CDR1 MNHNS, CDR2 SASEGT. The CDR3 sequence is CASSDPWRGANVLTF.

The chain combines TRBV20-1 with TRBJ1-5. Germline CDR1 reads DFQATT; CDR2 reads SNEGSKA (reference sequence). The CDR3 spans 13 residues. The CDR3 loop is CSALRDSTQPQHF.

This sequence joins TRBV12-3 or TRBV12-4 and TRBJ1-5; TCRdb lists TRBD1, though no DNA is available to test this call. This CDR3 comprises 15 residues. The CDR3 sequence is CASSQAGGSNQPQHF.

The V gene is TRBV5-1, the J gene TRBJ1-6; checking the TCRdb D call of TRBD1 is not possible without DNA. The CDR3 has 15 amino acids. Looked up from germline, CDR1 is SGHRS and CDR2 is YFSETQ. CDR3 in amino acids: CASSLTGTNESPLHF.

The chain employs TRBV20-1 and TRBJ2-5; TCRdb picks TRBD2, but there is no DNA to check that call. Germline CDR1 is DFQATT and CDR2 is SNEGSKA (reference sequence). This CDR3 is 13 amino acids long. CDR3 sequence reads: CSARRAGEETQYF.

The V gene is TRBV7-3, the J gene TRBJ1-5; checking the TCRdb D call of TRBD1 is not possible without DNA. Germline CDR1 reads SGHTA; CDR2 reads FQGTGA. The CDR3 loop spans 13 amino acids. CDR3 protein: CAGTEYSNQPQHF.

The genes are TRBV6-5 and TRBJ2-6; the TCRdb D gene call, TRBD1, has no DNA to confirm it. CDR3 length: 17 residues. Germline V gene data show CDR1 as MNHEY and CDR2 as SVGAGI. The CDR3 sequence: CASSYGTDSSGANVLTF.

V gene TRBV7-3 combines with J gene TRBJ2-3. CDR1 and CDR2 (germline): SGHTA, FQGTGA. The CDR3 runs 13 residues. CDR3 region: CASSSYGADTQYF.

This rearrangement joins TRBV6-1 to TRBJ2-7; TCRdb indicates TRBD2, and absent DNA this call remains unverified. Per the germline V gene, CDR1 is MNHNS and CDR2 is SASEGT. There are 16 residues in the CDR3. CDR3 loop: CASSEAAGLEGFEQYF.

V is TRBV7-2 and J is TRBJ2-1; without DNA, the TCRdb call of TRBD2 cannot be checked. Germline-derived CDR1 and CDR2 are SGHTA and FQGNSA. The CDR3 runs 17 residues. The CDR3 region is CASSPPSPSAANNEQFF.

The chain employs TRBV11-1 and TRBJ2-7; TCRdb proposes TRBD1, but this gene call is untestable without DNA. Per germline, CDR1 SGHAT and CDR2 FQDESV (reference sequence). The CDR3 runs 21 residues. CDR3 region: CASSLLDSQGHNSGRSYEQYF.

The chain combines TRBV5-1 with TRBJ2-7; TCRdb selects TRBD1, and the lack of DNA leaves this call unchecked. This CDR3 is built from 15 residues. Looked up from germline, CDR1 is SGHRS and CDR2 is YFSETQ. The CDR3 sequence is CASSLAPGAEGEQYF.